This TCR beta chain was retrieved from a study of blood T cell repertoires in COVID-19. Study as a whole: The samples span acute and convalescent COVID-19 from the United States, Italy and Spain. Sources were T cells, B-cell-depleted T cells, or PBMCs; the material itself was cDNA or gDNA.

Germline CDR1 is LGHNT and CDR2 is FRNRAP. CDR3 size: 11 residues. The V end was cut by 2 bases, the J end by 11 bases, with 4 bases between. Per the original data handling: Estimation of nucleated cell counts relied on the amplification of reference gene primers. Measured with immunoSEQ multiplex PCR; TCRdb has only the in-frame clones, and not every one. D and trimming come from the DNA, and the V and J calls and clone size come from that table. The data hold fewer than 250,000 clones, with approximately 90% observed a single time. V usage is TRBV12-5 and J usage is TRBJ2-6, with D unclear. Sequenced: peripheral blood. This clonotype originated in a human donor in a cohort sampled during active COVID-19. The CDR3 region is CASGLQDVLTF. Here the CDR3 DNA reads TGTGCTAGTGGTTTGCAGGACGTCCTGACTTTC.